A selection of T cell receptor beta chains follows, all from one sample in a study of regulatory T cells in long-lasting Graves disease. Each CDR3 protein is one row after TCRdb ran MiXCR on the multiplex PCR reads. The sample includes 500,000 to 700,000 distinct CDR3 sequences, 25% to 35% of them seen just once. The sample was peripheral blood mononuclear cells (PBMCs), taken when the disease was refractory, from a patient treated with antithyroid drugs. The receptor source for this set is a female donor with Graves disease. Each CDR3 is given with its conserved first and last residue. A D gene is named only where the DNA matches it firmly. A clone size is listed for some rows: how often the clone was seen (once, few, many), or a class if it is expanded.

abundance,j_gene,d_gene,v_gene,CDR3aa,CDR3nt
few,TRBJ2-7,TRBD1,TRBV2,CASSASLDREVYEQYF,TGTGCCAGCAGCGCCTCATTGGACAGGGAAGTTTACGAGCAGTACTTC
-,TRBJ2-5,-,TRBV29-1,CSVEVQQETQYF,TGCAGCGTTGAAGTCCAACAAGAGACCCAGTACTTC
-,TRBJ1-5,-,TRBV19,CASELDGNQPQHF,TGTGCCAGTGAGTTGGACGGCAATCAGCCCCAGCATTTT
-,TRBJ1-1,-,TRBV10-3,CAIRETGNTEAFF,TGTGCCATCAGAGAGACAGGGAACACTGAAGCTTTCTTT
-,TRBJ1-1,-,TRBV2,CASRQPNTEAFF,TGTGCCAGCCGACAGCCGAACACTGAAGCTTTCTTT
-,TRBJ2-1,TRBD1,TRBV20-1,CSARMGQGFNEQFF,TGCAGTGCTAGAATGGGACAGGGGTTCAATGAGCAGTTCTTC
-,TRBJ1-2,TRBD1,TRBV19,CASSPGTGGARSGGYTF,TGTGCCAGTAGTCCCGGGACAGGGGGCGCGAGGTCTGGCGGCTACACCTTC
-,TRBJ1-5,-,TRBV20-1,CSAMSAGGSNQPQHF,TGCAGTGCAATGAGCGCCGGGGGGAGCAATCAGCCCCAGCATTTT
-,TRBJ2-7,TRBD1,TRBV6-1,CASSVDRGGHEQYF,TGTGCCAGCAGTGTTGACAGGGGCGGCCACGAGCAGTACTTC
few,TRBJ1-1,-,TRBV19,CASSIEGGTEAFF,TGTGCCAGTAGTATAGAAGGGGGCACTGAAGCTTTCTTT
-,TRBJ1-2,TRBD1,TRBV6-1,CASSLTGVEGYTF,TGTGCCAGCAGCTTGACAGGGGTGGAGGGCTACACCTTC
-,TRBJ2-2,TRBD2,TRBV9,CASSVASGNALTGELFF,TGTGCCAGCAGCGTAGCGAGCGGGAATGCTTTGACCGGGGAGCTGTTTTTT
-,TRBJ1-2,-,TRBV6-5,CASSFDRTYYGYTF,TGTGCCAGCAGTTTCGACAGAACTTACTATGGCTACACCTTC
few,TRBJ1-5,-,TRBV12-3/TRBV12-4,CASSLFGDSSQPQHF,TGTGCCAGCAGTTTGTTTGGCGATAGCAGTCAGCCCCAGCATTTT
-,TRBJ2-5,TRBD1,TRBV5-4,CASSLTRGRMETQYF,TGTGCCAGCAGCTTAACGAGGGGGCGCATGGAGACCCAGTACTTC
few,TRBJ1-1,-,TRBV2,CASSQDVNTEAFF,TGTGCCAGCTCCCAGGACGTGAACACTGAAGCTTTCTTT
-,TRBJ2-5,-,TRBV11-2,CASSHTLGRETQYF,TGTGCCAGCAGCCATACCCTGGGGCGGGAGACCCAGTACTTC
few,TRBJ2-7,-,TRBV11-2,CASSLGWGSEQYF,TGTGCCAGCAGCTTAGGATGGGGAAGTGAGCAGTACTTC
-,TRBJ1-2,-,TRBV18,CASSRAEGVNYGYTF,TGTGCCAGCTCACGGGCTGAGGGAGTTAACTATGGCTACACCTTC
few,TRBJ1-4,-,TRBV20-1,CSASPEYGSRNEKLFF,TGCAGTGCTAGCCCAGAATATGGCAGCAGGAATGAAAAACTGTTTTTT
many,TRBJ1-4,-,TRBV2,CASSEATGTNEKLFF,TGTGCCAGCAGTGAAGCGACGGGTACTAATGAAAAACTGTTTTTT
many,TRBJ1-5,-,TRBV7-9,CASSLAVDSNQPQHF,TGTGCCAGCAGCTTAGCTGTGGATAGCAATCAGCCCCAGCATTTT
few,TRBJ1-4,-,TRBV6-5,CASSYSRGGEKLFF,TGTGCCAGCAGTTATTCGCGGGGCGGTGAAAAACTGTTTTTT
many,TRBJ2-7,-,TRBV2,CASSGGSSYEQYF,TGTGCCAGCAGTGGAGGAAGCTCCTACGAGCAGTACTTC
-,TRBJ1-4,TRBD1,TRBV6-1,CASRTGGTTNEKLFF,TGTGCCAGCAGGACAGGGGGTACCACTAATGAAAAACTGTTTTTT
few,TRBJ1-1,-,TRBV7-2,CASSPEGPTEAFF,TGTGCCAGCAGCCCCGAAGGTCCGACTGAAGCTTTCTTT
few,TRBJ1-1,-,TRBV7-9,CASRDIIRNRESLSTEAFF,TGTGCCAGCAGGGACATAATCCGGAACAGGGAAAGCTTGAGCACTGAAGCTTTCTTT
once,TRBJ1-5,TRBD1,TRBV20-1,CSARGQTPGPQHF,TGCAGTGCTAGGGGACAGACTCCGGGGCCCCAGCATTTT
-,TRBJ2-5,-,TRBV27,CASSDRDPKETQYF,TGTGCCAGCAGCGACCGGGACCCAAAAGAGACCCAGTACTTC
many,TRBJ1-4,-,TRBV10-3,CAISEGGRLNEKLFF,TGTGCCATCAGTGAGGGGGGTAGACTTAATGAAAAACTGTTTTTT
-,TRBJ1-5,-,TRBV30,CAWSGTSHSNQPQHF,TGTGCCTGGAGTGGGACAAGCCATAGCAATCAGCCCCAGCATTTT
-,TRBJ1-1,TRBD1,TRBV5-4,CASSATGVGTEAFF,TGTGCCAGCAGCGCGACAGGGGTAGGGACTGAAGCTTTCTTT